The T cell receptor (beta chain) described here comes from a study of regulatory T cells in long-lasting Graves disease. Germline V gene data show CDR1 as SGHKS and CDR2 as YYEKEE (reference sequence). CDR3 length equals 15 residues. J lost 3 bases, V lost 3 bases, and 5 bases had no gene match. Described time point: newly diagnosed GD, antithyroid drugs for less than 3 months. PBMC-extracted RNA yielded the TCR library. Arm-PCR of CDR3 regions and iRepertoire HTBI primers were the basis on which TCR beta libraries were built. TCRdb reprocessed the multiplex PCR reads via MiXCR and lists one record per CDR3 protein. The sample has fewer than 650,000 distinct CDR3 sequences; approximately 15% are singletons. This clonotype was counted once. This sample was also put to use in a study of T cells in Graves' hyperthyroidism and ophthalmopathy.

The rearrangement uses TRBV5-5 and TRBJ1-4; 7 nucleotides agree with TRBD1. This clonotype was sampled from a woman aged 25 to 39 with Graves disease. Sequencing used peripheral blood mononuclear cells (PBMCs), obtained at new diagnosis, from a patient treated with antithyroid drugs. DNA of the CDR3: TGTGCCAGCAGCTATCAAGGGGGCCCTAATGAAAAACTGTTTTTT. Residues: CASSYQGGPNEKLFF.